Here is one T cell receptor beta chain with its context. Its binding antigen is unknown. Base qualities are not at hand, and no much larger clone is one base apart. The CDR3 measures 15 amino acids from cysteine to phenylalanine. Only the CDR3 region is kept as DNA, spanning 45 bases read in frame from base 1. The trim is 7 bases for V and 6 bases for J, with a gap of 18 bases between the germline ends. Moderately to severely active disease, a Clinical Activity Score of at least 3, a NOSPECS grade of at least 4, and a duration under 3 months were present in ophthalmopathy patients. Patients with uncontrolled infections, other autoimmune diseases, pregnancy or lactation were excluded. Diagnoses were based on clinical symptoms, serum thyroxine and TRAb, thyroid ultrasound and orbital computed tomography. PBMCs were separated from roughly 10 ml of fresh peripheral blood using Ficoll-Paque density gradient centrifugation. Total RNA was extracted using Trizol reagent, and RNA quality was assessed on an Agilent 2100 Bioanalyzer.

TCR beta CDR3 regions were amplified from RNA transcripts. The first round of RT-PCR for the TCR CDR3 was performed with the HTBI primer set and the Qiagen OneStep RT-PCR kit. Libraries were constructed in a second round of multiplex PCR, after which size selection and purification were performed. Sequencing of the libraries was done on an Illumina HiSeq2000 using paired-end 100 bp reads. In the authors' own workflow: SOAPnuke was used to process the raw data, throwing out any read that contained adapters or uncalled bases, had a mean Phred below 15, or lacked an exact constant-primer or identifier match. High-quality paired reads were merged using COPE v1.2.5, and each unique nucleotide sequence was defined as a clonotype. MiTCR v1.1 was used to align the clonotypes against IMGT TRBV, TRBD and TRBJ reference segments. Only V-J combinations with frequency above 0.0001, covering approximately 99% of repertoires, were analysed. A TCS score was defined as the ratio of F50 (clonal expansion) to E x V (chaos), with BLOSUM62-based TCRdist applied between CDR3 peptides within each V-J. Welch's t-statistics and random forest reduced roughly 500 V-J features to some 14, which were used in a naive Bayes classifier (R e1071). TCRdb passed the public sequencing reads through fastp at Q25 and MiXCR, retaining productive beta sequences. CDR3 protein duplicates are merged, each entry listing the most common genes and DNA. The V and J calls follow TCRdb's processing rather than the paper's. This sample holds over 350,000 distinct CDR3 sequences; under 15% were observed only once. Roughly an eighth of the sample is held by the ten biggest clonotypes.

The entry originates in a study of T cells in Graves' hyperthyroidism and ophthalmopathy (dated by TCRdb to between 2018 and 2021). Some background on the complete study: Peripheral blood samples were taken at initial diagnosis, before any treatment was given. Thyroid tissue and blood T-cell repertoires from about six Graves' hyperthyroidism patients were also compared in the study. Once sampling was done, hyperthyroidism patients were given methimazole at a starting dose of 30 mg daily, whereas ophthalmopathy patients were given high-dose intravenous methylprednisolone. According to the paper, TCR Vbeta CDR3 sequencing was carried out on over 130 peripheral blood samples, which came from around 43 ophthalmopathy, under 80 hyperthyroidism and approximately 17 progressor patients. A discovery cohort of roughly 100 patients, approximately 45 with Graves' ophthalmopathy and under 60 with stable Graves' hyperthyroidism, was used to find distinguishing TCR V-J signatures. The roughly 91 discovery patients were randomly divided into training and test sets at a 7:3 ratio. Whether ophthalmopathy could be predicted prospectively was tested in an independent validation cohort made up of approximately 19 hyperthyroidism patients plus 17 patients who later progressed to ophthalmopathy.

Paper-wide results and their limitations: Sample size was not statistically predetermined, and blinding of investigators to group allocation was not performed. Ophthalmopathy was separated from stable hyperthyroidism by a 13 V-J signature model, with about 86% sensitivity and just over 81% specificity obtained in cross-validation and 80%/75% obtained in testing. Most expanded thyroid clonotypes (frequency above 0.001) were also found in blood, which suggests that blood repertoires may mirror thyroid immune responses. During validation, the model predicted progression to ophthalmopathy a median of roughly 7.1 months ahead of onset, with almost 71% sensitivity and 72.22% specificity.

The receptor was derived from a young man with Graves' ophthalmopathy. The rearrangement joined TRBV12-3 or TRBV12-4 to TRBJ2-2; no D gene is confidently identified. Source material: blood. The CDR3 region has the sequence CASNPWPGSAGELFF. The DNA reads as follows: TGTGCCAGCAATCCTTGGCCGGGTAGTGCCGGGGAGCTGTTTTTT.